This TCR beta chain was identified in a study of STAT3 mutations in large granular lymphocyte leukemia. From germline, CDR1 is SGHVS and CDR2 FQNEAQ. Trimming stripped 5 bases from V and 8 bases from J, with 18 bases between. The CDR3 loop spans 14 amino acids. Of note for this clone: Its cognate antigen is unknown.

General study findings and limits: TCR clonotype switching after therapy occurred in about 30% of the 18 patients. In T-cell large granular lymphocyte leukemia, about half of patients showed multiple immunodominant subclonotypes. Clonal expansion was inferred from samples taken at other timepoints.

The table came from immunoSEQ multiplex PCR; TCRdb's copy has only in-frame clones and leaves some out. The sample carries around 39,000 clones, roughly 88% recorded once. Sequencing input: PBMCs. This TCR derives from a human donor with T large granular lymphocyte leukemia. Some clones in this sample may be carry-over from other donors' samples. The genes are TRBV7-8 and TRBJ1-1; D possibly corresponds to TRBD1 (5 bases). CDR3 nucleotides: TGTGCCAGCAGCCGCTCGAGGGGCCCCACGGAAGCTTTCTTT. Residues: CASSRSRGPTEAFF.